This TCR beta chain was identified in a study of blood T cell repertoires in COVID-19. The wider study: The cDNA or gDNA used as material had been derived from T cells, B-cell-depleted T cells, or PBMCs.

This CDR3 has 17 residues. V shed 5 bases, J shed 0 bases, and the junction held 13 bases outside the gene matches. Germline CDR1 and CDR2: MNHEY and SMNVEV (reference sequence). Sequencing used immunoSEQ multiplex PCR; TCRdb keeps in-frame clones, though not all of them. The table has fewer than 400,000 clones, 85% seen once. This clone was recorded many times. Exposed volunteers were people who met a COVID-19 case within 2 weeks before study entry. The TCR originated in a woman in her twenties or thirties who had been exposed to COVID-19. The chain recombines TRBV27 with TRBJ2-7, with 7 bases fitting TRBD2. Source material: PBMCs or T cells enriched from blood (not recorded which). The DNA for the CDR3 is TGTGCCAGCAGTGACCTCGGCGGGGGATCTAGCTCCTACGAGCAGTACTTC. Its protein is CASSDLGGGSSSYEQYF.